The 5 T cell receptor beta chains listed next were all sequenced from one sample in a study of breast tumors, draining lymph nodes, adjacent tissues (dated by TCRdb to the mid-2010s). Libraries were prepared through multiplex PCR. Sequenced on an Illumina HiSeq 2000. TCRdb reprocessed the public reads (quality trimming at Q25 with fastp, clone calling with MiXCR) and kept in-frame beta chains. Each entry merges the rows of one CDR3 protein and shows their most common DNA and genes. In this sample the table shows approximately 150,000 distinct CDR3 sequences, around 35% of which occur a single time. The top ten clonotypes cover 3% to 4% of the sample. The lymph node samples were taken from the axillary draining lymph nodes of breast cancer patients. Sequencing was done on a sample of axillary lymph node tissue. These TCRs come from a female donor with breast cancer. Some clones in this sample may be carry-over from other donors' samples.

This clonotype was counted ten times or more. The chain employs TRBV5-6 and TRBJ2-1, with 10 bases identical to TRBD1. Losses at the gene ends were 4 bases for V and 2 bases for J; bases not matched to a gene: 6. The CDR3 totals 16 residues. Germline CDR1 is SGHDT and CDR2 is YYEEEE. The CDR3 DNA reads as TGTGCCAGCAGCCAGGAGACAGGGGGCGCCTACAATGAGCAGTTCTTC. Translated: CASSQETGGAYNEQFF.

The sample holds many counts of this clonotype. This rearrangement joins TRBV5-4 to TRBJ2-1, with D hard to call. The CDR3 runs to 14 residues. Germline assignment: CDR1 SGHNT and CDR2 YYREEE (reference sequence). The V and J ends lost 0 bases and 8 bases respectively, with 12 bases between them. The CDR3 DNA sequence: TGTGCCAGCAGCTTGGACCCGGGTAAGGATGAGCAGTTCTTC. Its protein is CASSLDPGKDEQFF.

The rearrangement joins TRBV28 to TRBJ1-2; maybe TRBD1 (5 bases). CDR3 length: 15 residues. Germline V CDR1 and CDR2: MDHEN, SYDVKM. V lost 3 bases and J 6 bases, leaving 17 bases between the germline ends. This CDR3 is CASSFLRGTSDGYTF. Here the CDR3 DNA reads TGTGCCAGCAGTTTCCTCCGGGGCACCTCCGATGGCTACACCTTC.

V is TRBV27 and J is TRBJ2-1, with D tentatively TRBD2 (5 bases). Trimming took off 4 bases at V and 2 bases at J, with 9 bases between the two ends. The CDR3 loop spans 14 amino acids. Germline-derived CDR1 and CDR2 are MNHEY and SMNVEV (reference sequence). CDR3: CASSSRVTYNEQFF. The CDR3 region has the DNA TGTGCCAGCAGTTCGCGGGTTACCTACAATGAGCAGTTCTTC.

With regard to this clonotype: The conserved final phenylalanine or tryptophan is absent from the CDR3, which likely points to a read error. No DNA is shown, since the ends of the CDR3 on it are uncertain; the CDR3 is the one TCRdb lists. The V call is TRBV10-3, the J call TRBJ2-7; the table's D call TRBD1 went unverified against the DNA. The length of the CDR3 is 13 amino acids, counting both ends. CDR1 is ENHRY, CDR2 SYGVKD, per germline. This CDR3 is CAAGQGRDTSSTS.